Below are 2 T cell receptor beta chains sequenced from a single sample in a study of blood T cell repertoires in COVID-19. Method: immunoSEQ multiplex PCR; TCRdb's copy keeps in-frame clones and lacks some. The sample lists 210,000 or so clones, 80% occurring once. The sequenced material came from PBMCs or T cells enriched from blood (not recorded which). These receptors all stem from a man younger than 45 with acute COVID-19.

This clone was seen once. This chain connects TRBV7-9 to TRBJ2-3, with TRBD2 matching over 8 bases. The CDR3 spans 18 residues. Germline lookup yields CDR1 SEHNR and CDR2 FQNEAQ (reference sequence). Trimming at V came to 1 base and at J to 2 bases, leaving 11 bases not matched to a gene. The CDR3 region is CASSLVVSSGGYTDTQYF. In DNA, the CDR3 is TGTGCCAGCAGCTTAGTTGTGTCCAGCGGGGGATACACAGATACGCAGTATTTT.

The chain couples TRBV14 to TRBJ1-2; no clear D. V gave up 0 bases and J gave up 5 bases, with 13 bases separating them. The CDR3 totals 15 residues. Germline-derived CDR1 and CDR2 are SGHDN and FVKESK. The CDR3, as DNA: TGTGCCAGCAGCCAAGAAGTGTTATCGGGGTATGGCTACACCTTC. This sequence encodes CASSQEVLSGYGYTF.